This T cell receptor beta chain was captured in a study of T cell repertoires and HLA-DP antigens. Background on the study: In vitro CD4+ alloreactivity was against HeLa-presented HLA-DP. One alloantigen had ten groove amino acid differences from self, the other one.

Notes on this clone: The antigen is undetermined.

CDR1 and CDR2 from the germline V gene are SGDLS and YYNGEE. This CDR3 is 16 amino acids long. The ends were cut back, 3 bases at V and 0 bases at J, with 12 bases in the middle. Untouched CD4+ T cells were bead-isolated from PBMC at around 98% purity. Pre-culture CD4+ samples were sequenced deeply, targeting about 190,000 T cell genomes. Some clones are missing from TCRdb's copy, which holds only in-frame ones; the method was immunoSEQ multiplex PCR. In the table there are around 70,000 clones, around 80% of which are singletons. The receptor comes from a man in his 60s in good health and CMV-seronegative. The sequencing sample was made of CD4+ T cells from PBMCs. This chain links TRBV9 with TRBJ1-4, with TRBD1 as a possible D gene (5 bases). CDR3 sequence: CASSGGASATNEKLFF. The CDR3 coding sequence is TGTGCCAGCAGCGGTGGGGCATCCGCAACTAATGAAAAACTGTTTTTT.